The TCR beta chain described here comes from a study of OX40 agonist ivuxolimab in advanced cancers. Overall study: It was permissible to have had prior anti-PD-1, anti-PD-L1 or anti-CTLA-4 therapy, and approximately 40% had some.

Per the germline V gene, CDR1 is MGHDK and CDR2 is SYGVNS. The CDR3 totals 14 residues. Trimming cost V 0 bases and J 1 base, with 6 bases left between them. Study observations and caveats: Partial responders at 0.1-3.0 mg/kg showed near-lowest clonal expansion. At 0.1 to 3.0 mg/kg and by week 6, clonal expansion occurred in CD4+ and CD8+ blood T cells. Low levels of normalized T-cell clonal expansion also appeared in some nonresponders.

Comment on this clone: No antigen is known for it.

Profiled with immunoSEQ multiplex PCR; TCRdb holds only in-frame clones, not every one. The sample holds about 36,000 clones; 76% are singletons and the top ten take around 25%. The source material was CD4+ or CD8+ T cells sorted from blood, sampled in a trial of the OX40 agonist ivuxolimab. V usage is TRBV25-1 and J usage is TRBJ2-5; D unresolved. The origin of this receptor is an adult with an advanced solid tumor such as melanoma, head and neck, liver or kidney cancer. As DNA, the CDR3 is TGTGCCAGCAGTGAATATGGCGGCCAAGAGACCCAGTACTTC. The encoded protein is CASSEYGGQETQYF.